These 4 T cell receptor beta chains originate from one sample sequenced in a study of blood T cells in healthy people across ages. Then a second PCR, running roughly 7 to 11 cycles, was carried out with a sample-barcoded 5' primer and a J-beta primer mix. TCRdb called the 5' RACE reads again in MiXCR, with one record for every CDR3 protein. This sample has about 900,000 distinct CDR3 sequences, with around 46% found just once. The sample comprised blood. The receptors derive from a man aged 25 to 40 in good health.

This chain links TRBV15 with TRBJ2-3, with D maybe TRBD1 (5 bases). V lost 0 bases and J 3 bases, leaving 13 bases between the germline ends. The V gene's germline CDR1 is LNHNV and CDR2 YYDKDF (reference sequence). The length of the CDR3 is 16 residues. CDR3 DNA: TGTGCCACCAGCAGAGATGGCAGGGTTTATACAGATACGCAGTATTTT. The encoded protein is CATSRDGRVYTDTQYF.

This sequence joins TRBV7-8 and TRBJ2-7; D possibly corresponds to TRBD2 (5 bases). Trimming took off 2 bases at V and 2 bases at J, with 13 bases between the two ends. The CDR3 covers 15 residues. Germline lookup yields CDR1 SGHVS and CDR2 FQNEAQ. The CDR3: CASSLSRGGPYEQYF. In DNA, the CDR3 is TGTGCCAGCAGCTTAAGCCGTGGAGGACCCTACGAGCAGTACTTC.

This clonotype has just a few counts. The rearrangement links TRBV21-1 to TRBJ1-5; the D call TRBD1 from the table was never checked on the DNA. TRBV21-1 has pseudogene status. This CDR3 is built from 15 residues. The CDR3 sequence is CASSQGIWGNQPQHF. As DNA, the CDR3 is TGTGCCAGCAGTCAGGGTATTTGGGGCAATCAGCCCCAGCATTTT.

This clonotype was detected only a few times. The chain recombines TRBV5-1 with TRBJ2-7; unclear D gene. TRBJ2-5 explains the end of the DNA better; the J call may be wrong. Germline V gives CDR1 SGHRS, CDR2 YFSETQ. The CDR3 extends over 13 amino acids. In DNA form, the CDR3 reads TGCGCCAGCAGCGTGGGTATTATGGAGACCCAGTACTTC. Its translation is CASSVGIMETQYF.